The 22 T cell receptor beta chains reported below all come from one sample, sequenced in a study of CXCR3-negative and CXCR3-positive naive CD8 T cells. The libraries of TRB cDNA were constructed through 5' RACE using UMI labels. TCRdb reprocessed the 5' RACE reads, keeping one entry per CDR3 protein, no DNA. The sample spans 56,000 or so distinct CDR3 sequences; the ten largest clones claim approximately 22%. The sequenced material came from memory CD8+ T cells from blood. The receptor set was obtained from a human donor in good health. Some clones in this sample may be carry-over from other donors' samples.

V gene TRBV4-2 combines with J gene TRBJ2-1; TCRdb indicates TRBD2, and absent DNA this call remains unverified. The CDR3 extends over 14 amino acids. CDR1 is LGHNA, CDR2 YNFKEQ, per germline. The CDR3 here is CASSQGPEGNEQFF.

V and J are TRBV9 and TRBJ2-3; the TCRdb call, TRBD2, lacks DNA for checking. The CDR3 spans 17 residues. In germline, CDR1 is SGDLS, CDR2 YYNGEE. The CDR3 sequence is CASNFSTSGSGTDTQYF.

The CDR3 spells CASSLLGTDIYNEQFF. The genes are TRBV12-3 or TRBV12-4 and TRBJ2-1; TCRdb gives TRBD2 as the D gene, but with no DNA this cannot be confirmed. This CDR3 is built from 16 residues.

The V call is TRBV6-2 or TRBV6-3, the J call TRBJ2-5. The germline CDR1 and CDR2 sequences are MNHEY and SVGEGT. The CDR3 is made up of 12 amino acids. The CDR3 protein is CASSSRRGTQYF.

The chain joins TRBV14 to TRBJ2-1. This CDR3 is 17 amino acids long. The germline V gene has CDR1 SGHDN and CDR2 FVKESK. The CDR3 here is CASSQDSPESSYNEQFF.

The J gene is TRBJ2-1, the V gene TRBV20-1; as DNA is missing, the TRBD1 call by TCRdb cannot be tested. CDR1 and CDR2 (germline): DFQATT, SNEGSKA (reference sequence). The CDR3 length is 14 residues. The CDR3 reads CSQIRDRGQNEQFF.

The V call is TRBV29-1, the J call TRBJ2-3; the TRBD2 assignment by TCRdb is unverifiable without DNA. CDR3 length: 13 residues. The germline V gene encodes CDR1 SQVTM and CDR2 ANQGSEA. CDR3 sequence reads: CSVVRESTDTQYF.

The chain carries TRBV29-1 and TRBJ2-7; TCRdb returns TRBD1, unconfirmable since there is no DNA. The CDR3 totals 15 residues. Germline lookup yields CDR1 SQVTM and CDR2 ANQGSEA. CDR3 in amino acids: CSVEATGTGEGEQYF.

The chain employs TRBV29-1 and TRBJ2-1; no DNA is available, so the TRBD2 call from TCRdb remains unchecked. Germline loops: CDR1 SQVTM, CDR2 ANQGSEA. The CDR3 runs 15 residues. This CDR3 is CSVETSGFSYNEQLF.

This sequence joins TRBV19 and TRBJ2-1; TCRdb designates TRBD2, a call that cannot be tested without DNA. The germline V gene encodes CDR1 LNHDA and CDR2 SQIVND (reference sequence). The CDR3 contains 14 residues. This CDR3 is CASSTQSSVYEQFF.

The V gene is TRBV7-8, the J gene TRBJ2-2; TCRdb lists TRBD1, though no DNA is available to test this call. There are 14 residues in the CDR3. Germline V gives CDR1 SGHVS, CDR2 FQNEAQ. The CDR3 region is CASSLQGPVGELFF.

The chain uses TRBV7-9 and TRBJ2-7. Germline CDR1 SEHNR, CDR2 FQNEAQ (reference sequence). This CDR3 has 15 residues. The CDR3 reads CASSLGSSDSYEQYF.

This chain connects TRBV7-6 to TRBJ2-1; lacking DNA, the TRBD1 call made by TCRdb goes unchecked. The CDR3 runs to 12 residues. Germline loops: CDR1 SGHVS, CDR2 FNYEAQ. The CDR3 protein is CASSSGPGEQFF. Supplemented by reference TRBV7-6 and TRBJ2-1, the full variable domain reads GAGVSQSPRYKVTKRGQDVALRCDPISGHVSLYWYRQALGQGPEFLTYFNYEAQQDKSGLPNDRFSAERPEGSISTLTIQRTEQRDSAMYRCASSSGPGEQFFGPGTRLTVL.

The CDR3 loop reads CASSHQGSEQYF. V is TRBV27 and J is TRBJ2-7; TCRdb selects TRBD1, and the lack of DNA leaves this call unchecked. In germline, CDR1 is MNHEY, CDR2 SMNVEV (reference sequence). The CDR3 sequence is 12 residues long.

This sequence joins TRBV29-1 and TRBJ1-2; TCRdb's assignment of TRBD1 cannot be checked, as there is no DNA. CDR1 and CDR2 (germline): SQVTM, ANQGSEA. The CDR3 length is 14 residues. The CDR3: CSVRDRFGVDGYTF.

V is TRBV7-9 and J is TRBJ2-5. The CDR3 has 12 amino acids. Germline assignment: CDR1 SEHNR and CDR2 FQNEAQ (reference sequence). The CDR3 region is CASSFEWETQYF.

The rearrangement uses TRBV2 and TRBJ1-2; TCRdb returns TRBD1, unconfirmable since there is no DNA. Germline values: CDR1 SNHLY, CDR2 FYNNEI. The CDR3 sequence is 17 residues long. The CDR3 sequence is CASTSDRGGSNLYGYTF.

V is TRBV5-6 and J is TRBJ2-5; TCRdb's D call, TRBD1, is unchecked because there is no DNA. CDR3 size: 15 residues. CDR1 is SGHDT and CDR2 is YYEEEE in the germline V gene. CDR3 protein: CASSPPTGGRETQYF.

V gene TRBV7-9 combines with J gene TRBJ2-1. CDR1 and CDR2 from the germline V gene are SEHNR and FQNEAQ (reference sequence). This CDR3 contains 12 residues. The CDR3 spells CASSLVYNEQFF.

The V gene is TRBV28, the J gene TRBJ2-7. In germline, CDR1 is MDHEN, CDR2 SYDVKM. CDR3 size: 16 residues. The CDR3 spells CASSSGSWQSSYEQYF.

The chain has TRBV7-3 and TRBJ1-1. This CDR3 is 15 amino acids long. Germline CDR1 is SGHTA and CDR2 is FQGTGA. The CDR3 reads CASSLLGGAGTEAFF.

The chain has TRBV6-4 and TRBJ2-3; TCRdb lists TRBD1, though no DNA is available to test this call. The CDR3 covers 14 residues. Germline CDR1 is MRHNA and CDR2 is SNTAGT. The CDR3: CASSQQGATDTQYF.